These 31 T cell receptor beta chains were all obtained from the same sample, sequenced in a study of blood T cell repertoires in COVID-19 (TCRdb year 2020). Library preparation was by the immunoSEQ multiplex PCR assay. TCRdb took this table from immuneACCESS and kept in-frame rearrangements with V and J called. Such tables lack part of the clones; where checked against another copy, unresolved V genes explain under half of the gap, and the rest is unexplained. The sample profile shows around 150,000 clones; 80% to 90% of them were found once. Clones ranked in the top ten supply 2.5% to 3.5% of the sample. Sequencing was performed on peripheral blood. The source is a man in his sixties with acute or convalescent COVID-19.

This clone was seen more than once but under ten times. This sequence joins TRBV30 and TRBJ1-1; TRBD1 matches 9 bases. The V segment lost 3 bases and the J segment 1 base; nucleotides outside the gene matches: 6. CDR1 and CDR2 from the germline V gene are GTSNPN and SVGIG (reference sequence). The CDR3 has 15 amino acids. The CDR3 sequence: CAWRVRDRANTEAFF. CDR3 DNA: TGTGCCTGGAGGGTCCGGGACAGGGCGAACACTGAAGCTTTCTTT. Together with reference TRBV30 and TRBJ1-1, the CDR3 gives the full variable domain: SQTIHQWPATLVQPVGSPLSLECTVEGTSNPNLYWYRQAAGRGLQLLFYSVGIGQISSEVPQNLSASRPQDRQFILSSKKLLLSDSGFYLCAWRVRDRANTEAFFGQGTRLTVV.

This chain links TRBV10-3 with TRBJ2-7, with a tentative D call TRBD2 (6 bases). V lost 0 bases to trimming and J lost 3 bases, with 12 bases between them. CDR3 size: 15 residues. CDR1 is ENHRY and CDR2 is SYGVKD in the germline V gene. For the CDR3, the DNA is TGTGCCATCAGTGAGTCACCCGGGGGTGGCTACGAGCAGTACTTC. It translates to CAISESPGGGYEQYF.

The genes are TRBV29-1 and TRBJ1-6, with TRBD1 matching 8 bases. The CDR3 totals 13 residues. The V segment lost 4 bases and the J segment 11 bases; nucleotides outside the gene matches: 7. In germline, CDR1 is SQVTM, CDR2 ANQGSEA. The CDR3 region has the DNA TGCAGCGTTGCACAGGGGGAGGATACACCCCTCCACTTT. Amino acids: CSVAQGEDTPLHF.

The CDR3 reads CATRGDSGNTIYF. For the CDR3, the DNA is TGTGCCACGCGGGGGGACTCTGGAAACACCATATATTTT. The rearrangement uses TRBV19 and TRBJ1-3; D possibly corresponds to TRBD1 (5 bases). Germline V gives CDR1 LNHDA, CDR2 SQIVND (reference sequence). Deletions cut 10 bases from V and 0 bases from J, with 10 bases between. There are 13 residues in the CDR3.

This rearrangement joins TRBV11-2 to TRBJ2-5, with D tentatively TRBD1 (6 bases). The CDR3 length is 15 residues. V gave up 3 bases and J gave up 1 base, with 12 bases separating them. Germline V lookup: CDR1 SGHAT, CDR2 FQNNGV. The CDR3 loop is CASSFGGNFQETQYF. The CDR3 bases are TGTGCCAGCAGCTTTGGGGGCAACTTCCAAGAGACCCAGTACTTC.

This clone was seen only once. The V and J genes are TRBV19 and TRBJ1-2; 9 bases align to TRBD1. Per germline, CDR1 LNHDA and CDR2 SQIVND (reference sequence). V shed 1 base, J shed 9 bases, and the junction held 12 bases outside the gene matches. The CDR3 is made up of 16 amino acids. For the CDR3, the DNA is TGTGCCAGTAGTATAGTCCCCGGGACAGGGTCAACAAGCTACACCTTC. Its translation: CASSIVPGTGSTSYTF.

This clone was detected a few times. This rearrangement joins TRBV27 to TRBJ1-5; possibly TRBD1 for D (5 bases). Between the trimmed V and J ends, which lost 4 bases and 0 bases, there was a span of 10 bases. Germline CDR1 MNHEY, CDR2 SMNVEV (reference sequence). The CDR3 has 15 amino acids. The CDR3 DNA is TGTGCCAGCAGTTGGGGGGGTTCTAGCAATCAGCCCCAGCATTTT. This translates into CASSWGGSSNQPQHF.

J is TRBJ1-5 and V is TRBV3-1 (or the pseudogene TRBV3-2); maybe TRBD1 (6 bases). CDR1 LGHDT and CDR2 YNNKEL come from the germline V gene (reference sequence). The CDR3 spans 13 residues. Trimming took off 6 bases at V and 7 bases at J, with 13 bases between the two ends. CDR3 region: CASSFTGNQPQHF. The CDR3 region has the DNA TGTGCCAGCAGTTTTACAGGGAACCAGCCCCAGCATTTT.

The chain links TRBV18 to TRBJ1-2, with 8 bases aligning to TRBD1. J lost 10 bases, V lost 2 bases, and 15 bases had no gene match. The length of the CDR3 is 16 residues. The V gene's germline CDR1 is KGHSH and CDR2 LQKENI. The DNA for the CDR3 is TGTGCCAGCTCACCAGGGACAGGCCGACTGGGTAGGGACTACACCTTC. It specifies CASSPGTGRLGRDYTF.

The V call is TRBV4-1, the J call TRBJ2-1; D call uncertain. V shed 0 bases and J shed 7 bases, with 10 bases lying between them. CDR1 MGHRA and CDR2 YSYEKL come from the germline V gene. This CDR3 is 14 amino acids long. CDR3 region: CASSQESSRNEQFF. Here the CDR3 DNA reads TGCGCCAGCAGCCAAGAAAGTTCGCGGAATGAGCAGTTCTTC.

The chain is built from TRBV5-6 and TRBJ1-6; 7 nucleotides line up with TRBD1. The germline V gene encodes CDR1 SGHDT and CDR2 YYEEEE. V trimming: 4 bases; J trimming: 5 bases; junction bases outside the gene matches: 12. There are 17 residues in the CDR3. The CDR3 spells CASSSYRGMRNNSPLHF. CDR3 nucleotides: TGTGCCAGCAGCAGTTACAGGGGCATGAGGAATAATTCACCCCTCCACTTT.

The genes are TRBV6-6 and TRBJ1-1; no clear D gene. The CDR3 runs 16 residues. The ends were cut back, 1 base at V and 4 bases at J, with 16 bases in the middle. The germline V gene encodes CDR1 MNHNY and CDR2 SVGAGI (reference sequence). The CDR3 nucleotides are TGTGCCAGCAGTTACTTTCGGAGGGAGGATGGCACTGAAGCTTTCTTT. Encoded protein: CASSYFRREDGTEAFF.

This clone occurred once. The chain carries TRBV19 and TRBJ1-4, with a tentative D call TRBD1 (5 bases). The CDR3 runs to 14 residues. Trimming removed 3 bases from V and 6 bases from J, with 11 bases in between. Germline lookup yields CDR1 LNHDA and CDR2 SQIVND (reference sequence). CDR3 sequence (DNA): TGTGCCAGTAGTATTGCTGGGGCTGATGAAAAACTGTTTTTT. This encodes CASSIAGADEKLFF.

The chain recombines TRBV5-1 with TRBJ1-2; 11 nucleotides match TRBD1. Germline V gene sequence: CDR1 SGHRS, CDR2 YFSETQ. Trimming took 3 bases from V and 7 from J; bases not matched to a gene: 8. There are 15 residues in the CDR3. CDR3 coding DNA: TGCGCCAGCAGCTGGGGGGACAGGGGGAAGTCTGGCTACACCTTC. Protein product: CASSWGDRGKSGYTF.

The chain recombines TRBV10-2 with TRBJ1-2; 9 positions match TRBD1. The V gene end was trimmed by 3 bases and the J gene end by 6 bases; junction bases not matched to a gene: 5. Germline loops: CDR1 WSHSY, CDR2 SAAADI. This CDR3 is 14 amino acids long. The CDR3 nucleotides are TGCGCCAGCAGTGAAGGGACAGGGACTCATGGCTACACCTTC. The encoded protein is CASSEGTGTHGYTF.

This clone appeared a few times. The J gene is TRBJ2-7, the V gene TRBV4-1, with D uncertain. The CDR3 length is 17 residues. The germline gives CDR1 MGHRA, CDR2 YSYEKL. V was trimmed by 0 bases and J by 3 bases, leaving 18 bases between them. CDR3 sequence (DNA): TGCGCCAGCAGCCAAGATATCCCCTCAACAATCAGCTACGAGCAGTACTTC. Amino acids: CASSQDIPSTISYEQYF.

The chain joins TRBV24-1 to TRBJ2-1; D call uncertain. The CDR3 consists of 15 residues. Germline loops: CDR1 KGHDR, CDR2 SFDVKD. V gave up 4 bases and J gave up 3 bases, with 12 bases separating them. The CDR3 nucleotides are TGTGCCACCAGTGACCCATTGACAAACTACAATGAGCAGTTCTTC. Its protein is CATSDPLTNYNEQFF.

The chain is built from TRBV5-1 and TRBJ1-4; 7 bases map to TRBD1. The CDR3 extends over 15 amino acids. Germline loops: CDR1 SGHRS, CDR2 YFSETQ. The junction had 3 bases not matched to a gene; V was cut back by 1 base and J by 3 bases. The chain's CDR3 is CASSLWDSPNEKLFF. The CDR3 bases are TGCGCCAGCAGCTTGTGGGACAGCCCTAATGAAAAACTGTTTTTT.

This clone was seen a single time. DNA of the CDR3: TGCAGCGTTCTCCAGGGGGATAATTCACCCCTCCACTTT. This gives the protein CSVLQGDNSPLHF. The chain is built from TRBV29-1 and TRBJ1-6, with 7 bases that match TRBD1. J lost 5 bases, V lost 5 bases, and 3 bases had no gene match. Germline V gene data show CDR1 as SQVTM and CDR2 as ANQGSEA. The CDR3 runs 13 residues. The whole variable domain, filled in from reference TRBV29-1 and TRBJ1-6, reads SAVISQKPSRDICQRGTSLTIQCQVDSQVTMMFWYRQQPGQSLTLIATANQGSEATYESGFVIDKFPISRPNLTFSTLTVSNMSPEDSSIYLCSVLQGDNSPLHFGNGTRLTVT.

This clone was counted between two and nine times. J is TRBJ1-1 and V is TRBV7-9, with no clear D. CDR3 length: 12 residues. Germline lookup yields CDR1 SEHNR and CDR2 FQNEAQ (reference sequence). V was shortened by 0 bases and J by 6 bases, with 5 bases between the two germline ends. The CDR3 region is CASSLALAEAFF. The CDR3 bases are TGTGCCAGCAGCTTAGCTCTCGCTGAAGCTTTCTTT.

The chain is built from TRBV9 and TRBJ2-5, with 10 bases lining up with TRBD1. V was clipped by 1 base and J by 4 bases; unmatched bases: 7. The CDR3 totals 16 residues. The germline gives CDR1 SGDLS, CDR2 YYNGEE. The CDR3 loop is CASSVSGTGASETQYF. The CDR3 bases are TGTGCCAGCAGCGTATCCGGGACAGGGGCTTCAGAGACCCAGTACTTC.

The gene calls are TRBV5-6 and TRBJ1-5, with D possibly being TRBD1 (6 bases). The CDR3 covers 14 residues. Germline assignment: CDR1 SGHDT and CDR2 YYEEEE. V lost 4 bases and J 1 base, leaving 9 bases between the germline ends. The DNA for the CDR3 is TGTGCCAGCAGCCCCGGACAGAGCAATCAGCCCCAGCATTTT. Its translation: CASSPGQSNQPQHF.

This sequence joins TRBV5-1 and TRBJ2-1; D might be TRBD2 (6 bases). The V end was cut by 4 bases, the J end by 12 bases, with 14 bases between. The CDR3 runs 12 residues. CDR1 and CDR2 (germline): SGHRS, YFSETQ. The chain's CDR3 is CASSLDMGGQFF. The CDR3 DNA sequence: TGCGCCAGCAGCCTTGACATGGGGGGGCAGTTCTTC.

The rearrangement uses TRBV6-5 and TRBJ2-1; possible D gene TRBD2, 5 bases. The V gene lost 2 bases and the J gene lost 7 bases, with 6 bases spanning the gap. CDR1 and CDR2 (germline): MNHEY, SVGAGI. The CDR3 is made up of 12 amino acids. The CDR3 here is CASSYRENEQFF. Written as DNA, the CDR3 is TGTGCCAGCAGTTACCGGGAAAATGAGCAGTTCTTC.

This chain connects TRBV5-6 to TRBJ1-5, with unresolved D. The germline V and J ends were trimmed by 0 bases and 3 bases, with 10 bases remaining between them. The germline gives CDR1 SGHDT, CDR2 YYEEEE. The CDR3 has 15 amino acids. Here the CDR3 DNA reads TGTGCCAGCAGCTTGGCAGGCGGGCCCAATCAGCCCCAGCATTTT. Its translation: CASSLAGGPNQPQHF. The whole variable domain, filled in from reference TRBV5-6 and TRBJ1-5, reads DAGVTQSPTHLIKTRGQQVTLRCSPKSGHDTVSWYQQALGQGPQFIFQYYEEEERQRGNFPDRFSGHQFPNYSSELNVNALLLGDSALYLCASSLAGGPNQPQHFGDGTRLSIL.

This clone was counted once. V usage is TRBV6-1 and J usage is TRBJ1-5; the match to TRBD1 covers 8 bases. The CDR3 is 14 residues long. V lost 3 bases and J lost 3; bases outside the gene matches: 1. CDR1 and CDR2 from the germline V gene are MNHNS and SASEGT. CDR3 sequence (DNA): TGTGCCAGCAGTGACAGGGGGCTCAATCAGCCCCAGCATTTT. Translated: CASSDRGLNQPQHF.

This clone was picked up one time. The chain links TRBV7-2 to TRBJ2-7; maybe TRBD2 (5 bases). V dropped 2 bases and J dropped 10 bases, with 12 bases sitting between them. The CDR3 is made up of 12 amino acids. CDR1 and CDR2 (germline): SGHTA, FQGNSA. CDR3 in amino acids: CASSLNPSSQYF. DNA for the CDR3: TGTGCCAGCAGCTTAAATCCTAGCTCTCAGTACTTC.

The rearrangement links TRBV6-5 to TRBJ1-1, with D perhaps matching TRBD1 (5 bases). Per the germline V gene, CDR1 is MNHEY and CDR2 is SVGAGI. Trimming cost V 6 bases and J 8 bases, with 22 bases left between them. The CDR3 length is 15 residues. CDR3 coding DNA: TGTGCCAGCAGCTCTCCACAGGAGACTAGGTTCGAAGCTTTCTTT. Its translation: CASSSPQETRFEAFF.

This chain uses TRBV4-1 with TRBJ2-1, with D possibly matching TRBD2 (6 bases). This CDR3 spans 18 amino acids. Trimming stripped 0 bases from V and 2 bases from J, with 17 bases between. From germline, CDR1 is MGHRA and CDR2 YSYEKL. This CDR3 is CASSQDPHGGRPYNEQFF. In DNA, the CDR3 is TGCGCCAGCAGCCAAGATCCGCATGGAGGGCGCCCCTACAATGAGCAGTTCTTC.

The chain carries TRBV18 and TRBJ1-1; 7 positions match TRBD1. The CDR3 consists of 15 residues. V was clipped by 1 base and J by 3 bases; unmatched bases: 5. Per the germline V gene, CDR1 is KGHSH and CDR2 is LQKENI. CDR3 in amino acids: CASSPQGARDTEAFF. The CDR3 bases are TGTGCCAGCTCACCACAGGGGGCGCGGGACACTGAAGCTTTCTTT.

The chain links TRBV9 to TRBJ1-1, with D unclear. The CDR3 is made up of 14 amino acids. The germline V gene encodes CDR1 SGDLS and CDR2 YYNGEE. V was pared by 3 bases and J by 0 bases, with 9 bases between. CDR3 in amino acids: CASSERTVNTEAFF. CDR3 DNA: TGTGCCAGCAGCGAGCGGACGGTGAACACTGAAGCTTTCTTT.